This TCR beta chain was recorded in a study of blood T cell repertoires in COVID-19 (dated by TCRdb to the early 2020s). Study-wide context: The collaborator samples originated in the United States, Italy and Spain and spanned the acute and convalescent phases of COVID-19. The prospective study material was composed of cDNA or gDNA derived from T cells, B-cell-depleted T cells, or PBMCs. Deeply sampled blood TCRbeta repertoires from subjects exposed to, actively infected with, or recovered from COVID-19 were included in the dataset. A freely available public database, intended as a resource for researchers studying the immune response to SARS-CoV-2, is where the repertoires were released. Samples were obtained from the ongoing ImmuneRACE study (first 160 participants) and from 1,000 to 1,500 subjects provided by 6 global collaborators. The sample metadata nearly always contained a de-identified subject ID, COVID-19 status, age in years and sex. HLA class I and class II types, where available, came from metadata supplied by the sample provider rather than from assay-based typing.

TCRbeta CDR3 regions were amplified from genomic DNA by means of the immunoSEQ Assay, a bias-controlled multiplex PCR. The paper's data handling went like this. Nucleated cell counts per sample were estimated from amplification of reference gene primers within the assay. To quantify the absolute abundance of each unique TCRbeta CDR3 rearrangement, sequence reads were collapsed and filtered. For each sample, productive Simpson clonality was calculated by taking the square root of Simpson's diversity index across productive rearrangements. Held by TCRdb, this immuneACCESS table contains in-frame sequences only and omits some clones. Under half of the omission traces to an unresolved V gene where checked; the cause of the rest is unknown. V, J and clone size derive from that table, while D and trimming were established from the DNA sequence. The sample table contains 140,000 to 150,000 clones; only one count was recorded for around 90% of them. The ten largest clonotypes hold less than 2% of the sample.

Overall study outcomes, separate from this receptor: The amount of clinical and demographic metadata varied by source and participant and was provided uncurated.

Whole blood was collected in K2EDTA tubes by collaborating institutions according to the institutions' own protocols. For TCRbeta analysis, collaborators shipped samples as frozen whole blood, isolated PBMCs, or DNA extracted from either of those sample types. Measured from the cysteine to the phenylalanine, the CDR3 is 13 residues long. The sequence is cut down to CDR3 DNA, 39 bases in frame from base 1. Per the germline V gene (reference sequence), LNHDA is the CDR1 and SQIVND is the CDR2. Germline trimming: 4 bases from V, 4 bases from J; junction bases outside gene matches: 2. With respect to this clone: Its antigen specificity is not known. No base qualities exist here, and no much larger clone lies one base off it.

The sequence derives from a man between 65 and 85 years old with acute or convalescent COVID-19. This sequence uses TRBV19 and TRBJ2-3; the junction holds 7 bases that match TRBD1. Material: peripheral blood. For the CDR3, the sequence is CASSTTGADTQYF. The DNA reads TGTGCCAGTAGTACAACAGGGGCAGATACGCAGTATTTT. Full variable domain (CDR3 extended with the reference TRBV19 and TRBJ2-3 proteins): DGGITQSPKYLFRKEGQNVTLSCEQNLNHDAMYWYRQDPGQGLRLIYYSQIVNDFQKGDIAEGYSVSREKKESFPLTVTSAQKNPTAFYLCASSTTGADTQYFGPGTRLTVL.